A single sample is the source of the 18 T cell receptor beta chains below, sequenced in a study of cytotoxic CD8 clonotypes in ibrutinib-treated CLL (TCRdb year 2021). The sample's time point label, in plain terms: approximately 25 months on ibrutinib. To prepare the library, the immunoSEQ multiplex PCR assay was applied. This is the immuneACCESS table as TCRdb keeps it, with only in-frame sequences that have V and J called. A part of the clones is gone; compared with another copy, unresolved V genes explain less than half, and the rest is unexplained. The sample table shows about 150,000 clones, and 60% to 85% are seen once. The ten largest make up about 4.7% of the sample. Specimen: PBMCs, collected after 24 months of ibrutinib treatment. The receptor set was obtained from a human donor with chronic lymphocytic leukemia.

There are a few counts of this clone. The chain is built from TRBV20-1 and TRBJ2-3; D might be TRBD1 or TRBD2, each matching 5 bases. The CDR3 consists of 11 residues. Germline V gene lookup returns CDR1 DFQATT and CDR2 SNEGSKA (reference sequence). The CDR3 bases are TGCAGCGCGATGGGGGCAGATACGCAGTATTTT. Translated, it gives CSAMGADTQYF.

The chain couples TRBV18 to TRBJ2-2, with D tentatively TRBD1 (6 bases). Looked up from germline, CDR1 is KGHSH and CDR2 is LQKENI. Deletions cut 3 bases from V and 4 bases from J, with 15 bases between. The CDR3 sequence is 16 residues long. The CDR3 spells CASSPSSQGSTGELFF. For the CDR3, the DNA is TGTGCCAGCTCACCCTCATCACAGGGTAGCACCGGGGAGCTGTTTTTT.

The CDR3 DNA is TGTGCCAGCAGCGTAGGAACCCAGCAACCATACAATGAGCAGTTCTTC. Its protein is CASSVGTQQPYNEQFF. V and J are TRBV9 and TRBJ2-1; no definite D call. The CDR3 is 16 amino acids. The V end was cut by 0 bases, the J end by 4 bases, with 14 bases between. Germline CDR1 reads SGDLS; CDR2 reads YYNGEE.

As concerns this clone: The junction does not match germline at one end; this may be a read error. J is TRBJ2-3 and V is TRBV7-8; D gene unclear. The CDR3 is made up of 12 amino acids. Per the germline V gene, CDR1 is SGHVS and CDR2 is FQNEAQ. The CDR3 sequence: CASSLPTDTQYF. CDR3 coding DNA: TGTGCCAGCAGCCTCCCTACGGATACGCAATATTTT.

This chain links TRBV7-6 with TRBJ2-7; possibly TRBD1 or TRBD2 for D (5 bases each). Germline values: CDR1 SGHVS, CDR2 FNYEAQ. V dropped 5 bases and J dropped 3 bases, with 14 bases sitting between them. CDR3 size: 14 residues. CDR3 in DNA: TGTGCCAGCAGCCCCCAGAGAGGGGTCTACGAGCAGTACTTC. It specifies CASSPQRGVYEQYF.

Only one count was recorded for this clone. The V gene is TRBV5-1, the J gene TRBJ2-3; tentative D call: TRBD1 (7 bases). V lost 1 base and J lost 0, with 12 bases in between. Germline CDR1 SGHRS, CDR2 YFSETQ. The length of the CDR3 is 16 residues. The CDR3 DNA is TGCGCCAGCAGCTTGTGGGCAGGGGGGAGCACAGATACGCAGTATTTT. Encoded protein: CASSLWAGGSTDTQYF.

This clone has only a few counts. The chain links TRBV6-5 to TRBJ2-7; the match to TRBD1 covers 8 bases. The CDR3 spans 14 residues. Germline CDR1 reads MNHEY; CDR2 reads SVGAGI. V was clipped by 5 bases and J by 6 bases; unmatched bases: 9. The CDR3 DNA reads TGTGCCAGCAGTCGGACAGGGTCCTCCGGCGAGCAGTACTTC. Translation gives CASSRTGSSGEQYF.

The chain recombines TRBV6-5 with TRBJ2-7, with 7 bases matching TRBD1. V shed 4 bases and J 2 bases; nucleotides not matched to a gene: 8. The CDR3 totals 15 residues. Germline V CDR1 and CDR2: MNHEY, SVGAGI. The CDR3 DNA reads as TGTGCCAGCAGTTCCGACCCCGGGACAGCCTACGAGCAGTACTTC. Its protein product is CASSSDPGTAYEQYF.

The V call is TRBV18, the J call TRBJ1-5, with D maybe TRBD1 (6 bases). In germline, CDR1 is KGHSH, CDR2 LQKENI. The V end lost 2 bases, the J end lost 11 bases, and 10 bases lay between the germline ends. The CDR3 totals 12 residues. CDR3 in amino acids: CASSPGGRAQHF. CDR3 coding DNA: TGTGCCAGCTCACCAGGGGGCAGGGCCCAGCATTTT. Based on the CDR3 plus reference TRBV18 and TRBJ1-5, the full variable domain is NAGVMQNPRHLVRRRGQEARLRCSPMKGHSHVYWYRQLPEEGLKFMVYLQKENIIDESGMPKERFSAEFPKEGPSILRIQQVVRGDSAAYFCASSPGGRAQHFGDGTRLSIL.

CDR3 in DNA: TGTGCCAGCAGCTTGCAGATTTCAGATACGCAGTATTTT. Protein product: CASSLQISDTQYF. The chain links TRBV7-2 to TRBJ2-3, with D unresolved. Trimming left V 3 bases short and J 4 bases short, with 8 bases between. The length of the CDR3 is 13 residues. CDR1 is SGHTA, CDR2 FQGNSA, per germline.

The chain has TRBV6-1 and TRBJ2-1; D is perhaps TRBD1 or TRBD2 (5 bases each). The length of the CDR3 is 15 residues. Trimming cost V 7 bases and J 7 bases, with 20 bases left between them. Germline V gives CDR1 MNHNS, CDR2 SASEGT. The CDR3 here is CASIRGTQVPNEQFF. The CDR3 bases are TGTGCCAGCATTCGTGGGACCCAAGTCCCTAATGAGCAGTTCTTC.

The chain has TRBV18 and TRBJ1-4; the D is unclear. Trimming left V 4 bases short and J 3 bases short, with 6 bases between. The CDR3 spans 13 residues. CDR1 and CDR2 from the germline V gene are KGHSH and LQKENI. CDR3 nucleotide sequence: TGTGCCAGCTCACGGGCTTCTAATGAAAAACTGTTTTTT. It translates to CASSRASNEKLFF.

Ten or more counts support this clone. J is TRBJ1-5 and V is TRBV19; maybe TRBD1 (5 bases). This CDR3 contains 13 residues. Germline V lookup: CDR1 LNHDA, CDR2 SQIVND (reference sequence). Trimming removed 6 bases from V and 2 bases from J, with 8 bases in between. The CDR3 reads CASSPGGNQPQHF. Here the CDR3 DNA reads TGTGCCAGTAGCCCGGGGGGCAATCAGCCCCAGCATTTT.

The DNA of the CDR3 is TGTGCCAGTAGTATCTGGGGACTAGCGGGAGAGAGGGCGTACGAGCAGTACTTC. It encodes CASSIWGLAGERAYEQYF. The V call is TRBV19, the J call TRBJ2-7; 14 nucleotides align to TRBD2. The CDR3 is 18 residues long. Trimming removed 3 bases from V and 4 bases from J; junction bases left unmatched: 11. Germline CDR1 reads LNHDA; CDR2 reads SQIVND (reference sequence).

This clone turned up a few times. One end of the junction does not line up with germline, which may come from a read error. The chain carries TRBV7-7 and TRBJ2-1, with D perhaps being TRBD1 or TRBD2 (5 bases each). Germline values: CDR1 SSHAT, CDR2 FNYEAQ (reference sequence). This CDR3 spans 15 amino acids. This CDR3 is CASSLGVGAFGEQFF. For the CDR3, the DNA is TGTGCTAGCAGCTTAGGGGTCGGGGCCTTTGGTGAGCAGTTCTTC.

The chain carries TRBV28 and TRBJ2-3; 7 bases fit TRBD1. The CDR3 loop spans 16 amino acids. Germline trimming cut 5 bases from V and 2 bases from J; bases unmatched to any gene: 10. Germline loops: CDR1 MDHEN, CDR2 SYDVKM. CDR3 DNA: TGTGCCAGCAGTAAACTACAGGGGCCAAACACAGATACGCAGTATTTT. Residues: CASSKLQGPNTDTQYF.

The chain combines TRBV18 with TRBJ1-5; D gene uncertain. The CDR3 has 14 residues. Trimming stripped 2 bases from V and 7 bases from J, with 12 bases between. In germline, CDR1 is KGHSH, CDR2 LQKENI. CDR3 amino acids: CASSPDRFGQPQHF. The CDR3 nucleotides are TGTGCCAGCTCACCAGATCGGTTCGGGCAGCCCCAGCATTTT.

This chain joins TRBV20-1 and TRBJ2-5; D uncertain. The CDR3 is 11 residues long. Germline values: CDR1 DFQATT, CDR2 SNEGSKA (reference sequence). The germline V and J ends were trimmed by 6 bases and 3 bases, with 8 bases remaining between them. In DNA, the CDR3 is TGCAGTGCCGCCGCGGAAGAGACCCAGTACTTC. It yields the protein CSAAAEETQYF.